These 29 T cell receptor beta chains came from one sample sequenced in a study of cytomegalovirus exposure and HLA in healthy donors. Both 60 Vbeta primers and 13 Jbeta primers went into the PCR. Data came from immunoSEQ multiplex PCR; TCRdb stores just in-frame clones and leaves some out. The table shows fewer than 150,000 clones, with around 83% occurring only once. The material sequenced was PBMCs. The source of these receptors is a man in his forties in good health and CMV-seropositive.

This clone came up once. Here the CDR3 reads CASSVAGGGNTIYF. For the CDR3, the DNA is TGTGCCAGCAGCGTAGCGGGCGGGGGAAACACCATATATTTT. The J gene is TRBJ1-3, the V gene TRBV9; D not resolved. Between the trimmed V and J ends, which lost 0 bases and 4 bases, there was a span of 8 bases. CDR3 length equals 14 residues. Germline-derived CDR1 and CDR2 are SGDLS and YYNGEE. Based on the CDR3 plus reference TRBV9 and TRBJ1-3, the full variable domain is DSGVTQTPKHLITATGQRVTLRCSPRSGDLSVYWYQQSLDQGLQFLIQYYNGEERAKGNILERFSAQQFPDLHSELNLSSLELGDSALYFCASSVAGGGNTIYFGEGSWLTVV.

In this sample, this clone turned up once. The chain is built from TRBV19 and TRBJ1-2, with unresolved D. Trimming took 5 bases from V and 4 from J, leaving 8 bases between them. This CDR3 contains 12 residues. Germline CDR1 reads LNHDA; CDR2 reads SQIVND (reference sequence). CDR3 in DNA: TGTGCCAGTAGTGCGGCGGGCTATGGCTACACCTTC. This gives the protein CASSAAGYGYTF.

The chain joins TRBV27 to TRBJ2-7; a possible D gene is TRBD2 (5 bases). V lost 6 bases and J lost 0, with 12 bases in between. The germline V gene encodes CDR1 MNHEY and CDR2 SMNVEV (reference sequence). There are 14 residues in the CDR3. CDR3 nucleotides: TGTGCCAGCAGCTCCGGAGGCCGCTCCTACGAGCAGTACTTC. It codes for CASSSGGRSYEQYF.

This clone was counted between two and nine times. The chain recombines TRBV27 with TRBJ2-7, with TRBD1 matching 8 bases. CDR3 length: 15 residues. Germline V CDR1 and CDR2: MNHEY, SMNVEV (reference sequence). V was clipped by 4 bases and J by 1 base; unmatched bases: 6. The CDR3 bases are TGTGCCAGCAGTTCCCAACAGGGGGTTTCCTACGAGCAGTACTTC. Translating gives CASSSQQGVSYEQYF.

The chain joins TRBV6-6 to TRBJ2-4; possible D gene TRBD2, 5 bases. The CDR3 length is 16 residues. Germline V gene sequence: CDR1 MNHNY, CDR2 SVGAGI (reference sequence). V lost 7 bases and J 4 bases, leaving 20 bases between the germline ends. In nucleotides, the CDR3 is TGTGCCAGCACCACTTTATACGGGGAACTTAAAAACATTCAGTACTTC. The encoded protein is CASTTLYGELKNIQYF.

DNA of the CDR3: TGTGCCAGCAGGCCAGCGCCGTTATCAGCGAACATTCAGTACTTC. Its translation: CASRPAPLSANIQYF. The V and J genes are TRBV2 and TRBJ2-4; D remains ambiguous. The CDR3 covers 15 residues. Germline CDR1 SNHLY, CDR2 FYNNEI. V was pared by 6 bases and J by 7 bases, with 19 bases between.

This chain links TRBV6-6 with TRBJ2-5; 13 bases map to TRBD2. V was pared by 5 bases and J by 3 bases, with 3 bases of the junction left unmatched. Germline loops: CDR1 MNHNY, CDR2 SVGAGI (reference sequence). The CDR3 is 15 amino acids. The CDR3 DNA sequence: TGTGCCAGCAGTCCCGGGACTAGCGGGGAAGAGACCCAGTACTTC. Translation gives CASSPGTSGEETQYF.

Comment on this clone: At one boundary the junction diverges from the germline segment, which might be a read error. V usage is TRBV6-1 and J usage is TRBJ1-1; unclear D gene. This CDR3 has 15 amino acids. The germline V gene encodes CDR1 MNHNS and CDR2 SASEGT. The CDR3 here is CASSQRRGLNIEAFF. CDR3 DNA sequence: TGTGCCAGCAGCCAACGTCGGGGATTGAACATTGAAGCTTTCTTT.

V and J are TRBV7-9 and TRBJ2-1; 7 nucleotides match TRBD1. The CDR3 runs to 15 residues. Germline values: CDR1 SEHNR, CDR2 FQNEAQ (reference sequence). V lost 5 bases, J lost 4 bases, and 8 bases stayed unmatched. CDR3 DNA sequence: TGTGCCAGCAGCAGCCCAGGGGGATATTACAATGAGCAGTTCTTC. It specifies CASSSPGGYYNEQFF.

The chain recombines TRBV5-1 with TRBJ1-1; 9 bases agree with TRBD1. From germline, CDR1 is SGHRS and CDR2 YFSETQ. V trimming: 3 bases; J trimming: 1 base; junction bases outside the gene matches: 7. The CDR3 is made up of 16 amino acids. DNA of the CDR3: TGCGCCAGCAGCTCGACGGGACAGGGTGGGAACACTGAAGCTTTCTTT. The encoded protein is CASSSTGQGGNTEAFF.

The rearrangement joins TRBV5-4 to TRBJ2-7; tentative D call: TRBD2 (6 bases). The CDR3 sequence is 14 residues long. CDR1 SGHNT and CDR2 YYREEE come from the germline V gene (reference sequence). V lost 6 bases, J lost 2 bases, and 15 bases lay in between. The CDR3 here is CASTIDRGTYEQYF. DNA of the CDR3: TGTGCCAGCACAATCGATCGGGGGACCTACGAGCAGTACTTC. Drawing the rest from reference TRBV5-4 and TRBJ2-7, the complete variable domain is ETGVTQSPTHLIKTRGQQVTLRCSSQSGHNTVSWYQQALGQGPQFIFQYYREEENGRGNFPPRFSGLQFPNYSSELNVNALELDDSALYLCASTIDRGTYEQYFGPGTRLTVT.

This chain connects TRBV7-8 to TRBJ1-5, with 7 bases lining up with TRBD1. This CDR3 region has 14 residues. The germline CDR1 and CDR2 sequences are SGHVS and FQNEAQ. Trimming at V came to 5 bases and at J to 5 bases, leaving 6 bases not matched to a gene. This CDR3 reads CASSPWDSDQPQHF. The CDR3 DNA reads as TGTGCCAGCAGCCCGTGGGACAGCGATCAGCCCCAGCATTTT.

The chain has TRBV7-3 and TRBJ1-1; tentative D call: TRBD1 (6 bases). Germline V gene data show CDR1 as SGHTA and CDR2 as FQGTGA. V was cut by 5 bases and J by 1 base, with 14 bases left in between. This CDR3 spans 15 amino acids. The CDR3 is CASSPQGQSNTEAFF. The CDR3, as DNA: TGTGCCAGCAGCCCCCAGGGACAATCGAACACTGAAGCTTTCTTT.

J is TRBJ1-1 and V is TRBV5-1; no clear D. Trimming shortened V by 0 bases and J by 4 bases, and 7 bases separated the two germline ends. Germline CDR1 and CDR2: SGHRS and YFSETQ. This CDR3 spans 13 amino acids. DNA of the CDR3: TGCGCCAGCAGCTTGGTTGAGCGCACTGAAGCTTTCTTT. Translated, it gives CASSLVERTEAFF.

V usage is TRBV7-7 and J usage is TRBJ2-5; 7 bases agree with TRBD2. This CDR3 is 14 amino acids long. Germline V gene data show CDR1 as SSHAT and CDR2 as FNYEAQ (reference sequence). Trimming cost V 5 bases and J 1 base; bases outside gene matches: 4. The CDR3 DNA is TGTGCCAGCAGCCCGACTAGCCTCCAAGAGACCCAGTACTTC. Protein: CASSPTSLQETQYF.

This clone was detected a few times. The V call is TRBV27, the J call TRBJ2-7; 9 bases fit TRBD2. V shed 4 bases and J 2 bases; nucleotides not matched to a gene: 9. This CDR3 spans 16 amino acids. The germline CDR1 and CDR2 sequences are MNHEY and SMNVEV (reference sequence). The CDR3 DNA reads TGTGCCAGCAGTTCCTCCGGGACTAGCCTTACCTACGAGCAGTACTTC. It codes for CASSSSGTSLTYEQYF.

The chain employs TRBV5-1 and TRBJ1-2, with a possible D match to TRBD1 (6 bases). The CDR3 sequence is 12 residues long. The germline CDR1 and CDR2 sequences are SGHRS and YFSETQ. Trimming removed 5 bases at V and 8 bases at J, with 13 bases between. CDR3 amino acids: CASRDSGEGYTF. As DNA, the CDR3 is TGCGCCAGCAGGGATTCAGGGGAAGGCTACACCTTC.

The chain combines TRBV9 with TRBJ2-1; TRBD1 agrees at 9 bases. The CDR3 covers 18 residues. Germline-derived CDR1 and CDR2 are SGDLS and YYNGEE. V dropped 0 bases and J dropped 3; count of bases not matched to a gene: 10. As DNA, the CDR3 is TGTGCCAGCAGCGTAGCTACCTCTGGGACAGGGAACTACAATGAGCAGTTCTTC. This gives the protein CASSVATSGTGNYNEQFF.

V usage is TRBV9 and J usage is TRBJ2-7; tentative D call: TRBD1 (6 bases). V was pared by 0 bases and J by 4 bases, with 11 bases between. The CDR3 covers 14 residues. Germline CDR1 is SGDLS and CDR2 is YYNGEE. CDR3 DNA: TGTGCCAGCAGCGTAGAACAGGGTGGTTACGAGCAGTACTTC. It codes for CASSVEQGGYEQYF.

CDR3 sequence reads: CASSESRFLTHFDGYTF. The CDR3 nucleotides are TGTGCCAGTAGTGAATCTCGTTTTCTCACCCACTTTGATGGCTACACCTTC. This chain uses TRBV19 with TRBJ1-2, with D hard to call. Germline V CDR1 and CDR2: LNHDA, SQIVND (reference sequence). V was pared by 5 bases and J by 6 bases, with 25 bases between. This CDR3 has 17 residues.

This clone was observed a handful of times. Other DNA sequences in the sample encode the same CDR3. The V and J genes are TRBV27 and TRBJ2-7; tentative D call: TRBD1 (6 bases). The CDR3 spans 15 residues. Per the germline V gene, CDR1 is MNHEY and CDR2 is SMNVEV (reference sequence). V was clipped by 5 bases and J by 1 base, with 15 bases between them. CDR3 in amino acids: CASSPRPGTSYEQYF. The DNA for the CDR3 is TGTGCCAGCAGTCCGCGTCCCGGGACATCCTACGAGCAGTACTTC.

J is TRBJ1-2 and V is TRBV5-1, with D unresolved. CDR3 length: 13 residues. Germline CDR1 reads SGHRS; CDR2 reads YFSETQ. V lost 0 bases, J lost 2 bases, and 5 bases lay in between. CDR3 protein: CASSLDGNYGYTF. Here the CDR3 DNA reads TGCGCCAGCAGCTTGGACGGGAACTATGGCTACACCTTC. Complete variable domain (other parts from reference TRBV5-1 and TRBJ1-2): KAGVTQTPRYLIKTRGQQVTLSCSPISGHRSVSWYQQTPGQGLQFLFEYFSETQRNKGNFPGRFSGRQFSNSRSEMNVSTLELGDSALYLCASSLDGNYGYTFGSGTRLTVV.

V is TRBV29-1 and J is TRBJ2-7; 9 positions match TRBD1. Germline V lookup: CDR1 SQVTM, CDR2 ANQGSEA. This CDR3 has 14 amino acids. The ends lost 7 bases at V and 4 bases at J; junction bases unmatched: 11. The CDR3 nucleotides read TGCAGCGCCATGACAGGGGGTGAGGGTTACGAGCAGTACTTC. Residues: CSAMTGGEGYEQYF.

Concerning this clone itself: The junction shows a germline mismatch at one end, possibly a read error. This chain connects TRBV20-1 to TRBJ2-3, with a tentative D call TRBD1 (6 bases). CDR1 is DFQATT, CDR2 SNEGSKA, per germline (reference sequence). The CDR3 length is 11 residues. The CDR3 is CSAREGQGRNF. The CDR3 nucleotides are TGCAGTGCTAGAGAAGGGCAGGGGCGAAATTTT.

The V call is TRBV11-2, the J call TRBJ1-1, with 8 bases fitting TRBD1. After removal of 6 bases from V and 0 bases from J, the junction contained 9 bases not matched to a gene. Per germline, CDR1 SGHAT and CDR2 FQNNGV. The CDR3 runs to 16 residues. The CDR3 nucleotides are TGTGCCAGCAGACGGACAGGGCAGCCCCTGAACACTGAAGCTTTCTTT. Translating gives CASRRTGQPLNTEAFF.

The J gene is TRBJ1-1, the V gene TRBV27, with 7 bases identical to TRBD1. The CDR3 totals 16 residues. With 5 bases clipped from V and 0 bases from J, the junction kept 9 bases outside the gene matches. Germline loops: CDR1 MNHEY, CDR2 SMNVEV (reference sequence). The CDR3 nucleotides read TGTGCCAGCAGTGCCTCCACAGGGGAGATGAACACTGAAGCTTTCTTT. It codes for CASSASTGEMNTEAFF.

The chain has TRBV10-2 and TRBJ1-4; 12 positions agree with TRBD1. This CDR3 has 16 residues. Germline-derived CDR1 and CDR2 are WSHSY and SAAADI. With V trimmed by 8 bases and J by 5 bases, 9 bases remained unmatched. CDR3: CASQRDRGRTNEKLFF. The CDR3 DNA reads TGCGCCAGCCAACGGGACAGGGGGCGGACAAATGAAAAACTGTTTTTT.

This clone was recorded only once. This chain connects TRBV5-1 to TRBJ1-1; D may be TRBD1 (5 bases). The germline V gene has CDR1 SGHRS and CDR2 YFSETQ. V shed 6 bases and J shed 0 bases, with 12 bases lying between them. The CDR3 loop spans 14 amino acids. The CDR3 is CASKTAVMNTEAFF. The CDR3 coding sequence is TGCGCCAGCAAGACAGCCGTTATGAACACTGAAGCTTTCTTT.

This rearrangement joins TRBV5-1 to TRBJ2-5; the match to TRBD2 covers 7 bases. V lost 0 bases and J lost 4; bases outside the gene matches: 9. The CDR3 is made up of 16 amino acids. Germline V lookup: CDR1 SGHRS, CDR2 YFSETQ. The CDR3 here is CASSLAGGLRRETQYF. DNA of the CDR3: TGCGCCAGCAGCTTGGCCGGGGGGTTGCGTCGAGAGACCCAGTACTTC.